These 11 T cell receptor beta chains share one sample of origin, sequenced in a study of patients and donors after allogeneic stem cell transplantation. TCRdb reprocessed the RT-PCR reads via MiXCR and lists one record per CDR3 protein. Of about 230,000 distinct CDR3 sequences in the sample, roughly an eighth were seen once. The sample consisted of blood, either unsorted or a sorted T cell fraction (not recorded which). All receptors come from a human donor who was either an allogeneic HSCT recipient or a stem cell or donor lymphocyte infusion donor (not recorded which). It is not recorded whose cells these are; they may come from a transplant donor.

The CDR3 DNA sequence: TGTGCCAGCAGGTTGACTAGCGGGAGTTATGAGCAGTTCTTC. It specifies CASRLTSGSYEQFF. This sequence joins TRBV5-6 and TRBJ2-1; 12 bases are shared with TRBD2. The CDR3 spans 14 residues. Unmatched junction bases numbered 5, after V lost 5 bases and J lost 8 bases. Germline CDR1 and CDR2: SGHDT and YYEEEE.

Only a few counts were recorded for this clonotype. This chain links TRBV7-2 with TRBJ2-5, with 7 bases fitting TRBD1. Germline V gene data show CDR1 as SGHTA and CDR2 as FQGNSA. The ends lost 4 bases at V and 5 bases at J; junction bases unmatched: 10. The CDR3 runs to 15 residues. The CDR3 loop is CASSYQTGPGETQYF. The CDR3 nucleotides read TGTGCCAGCAGCTACCAGACAGGGCCAGGGGAGACCCAGTACTTC.

The genes are TRBV29-1 and TRBJ2-1, with D perhaps TRBD1 or TRBD2 (6 bases each). Germline V lookup: CDR1 SQVTM, CDR2 ANQGSEA. The V and J ends lost 7 bases and 0 bases respectively, with 13 bases between them. The CDR3 runs 14 residues. CDR3 nucleotides: TGCAGCGGGTGGGGGGCGCCCTCCTACAATGAGCAGTTCTTC. It encodes CSGWGAPSYNEQFF.

This clonotype showed up just a few times. The V call is TRBV7-9, the J call TRBJ2-2; 13 bases align to TRBD2. The germline CDR1 and CDR2 sequences are SEHNR and FQNEAQ (reference sequence). This CDR3 is 17 amino acids long. Trimming at V came to 3 bases and at J to 6 bases, leaving 7 bases not matched to a gene. The CDR3 DNA follows: TGTGCCAGCAGCTTTGGACTAGCGGGAGTCCCGGCCGGGGAGCTGTTTTTT. The encoded protein is CASSFGLAGVPAGELFF.

The chain links TRBV7-9 to TRBJ1-2; the match to TRBD1 covers 12 bases. Germline lookup yields CDR1 SEHNR and CDR2 FQNEAQ (reference sequence). CDR3 length: 15 residues. V gave up 5 bases and J gave up 8 bases; unmatched junction bases: 9. The CDR3 bases are TGTGCCAGCAGCCCACCGCCGGGACAGGGGGCGGGCTACACCTTC. This gives the protein CASSPPPGQGAGYTF.

CDR3 DNA sequence: TGTGCCAGCAGCTTAGCGATGGCGGGGGCCACGCAGTATTTT. Translation: CASSLAMAGATQYF. J is TRBJ2-3 and V is TRBV7-2; maybe TRBD2 (7 bases). The CDR3 covers 14 residues. Per germline, CDR1 SGHTA and CDR2 FQGNSA. Trimming removed 0 bases at V and 9 bases at J, with 13 bases between.

This clonotype was detected ten times or more. The chain employs TRBV7-2 and TRBJ2-7; 7 bases fit TRBD2. The J segment lost 2 bases and the V segment lost 5 bases, leaving 9 bases of the junction unmatched. Germline V gene data show CDR1 as SGHTA and CDR2 as FQGNSA. This CDR3 spans 15 amino acids. The CDR3 loop reads CASSLSAGRTYEQYF. The CDR3 DNA sequence: TGTGCCAGCAGCCTGTCAGCGGGGCGTACCTACGAGCAGTACTTC.

The J gene is TRBJ2-7, the V gene TRBV5-6, with D possibly being TRBD2 (6 bases). In germline, CDR1 is SGHDT, CDR2 YYEEEE. This CDR3 spans 14 amino acids. V lost 5 bases and J 5 bases, leaving 17 bases between the germline ends. Written as DNA, the CDR3 is TGTGCCAGCAGTCGCCCCGGGGGTTGGGACGAGCAGTACTTC. Translating gives CASSRPGGWDEQYF.

This clonotype was seen only a few times. The chain couples TRBV14 to TRBJ2-1; D is possibly TRBD2 (7 bases). V lost 1 base, J lost 10 bases, and 17 bases lay in between. The CDR3 spans 15 residues. From germline, CDR1 is SGHDN and CDR2 FVKESK. The CDR3 protein is CASSQVGGRVSEQFF. The CDR3 coding sequence is TGTGCCAGCAGCCAAGTAGGGGGGAGGGTAAGCGAGCAGTTCTTC.

This clonotype was seen many times. The chain is built from TRBV30 and TRBJ1-1; no firm D call. This CDR3 is 16 amino acids long. V was trimmed by 3 bases and J by 0 bases, leaving 17 bases between them. CDR1 is GTSNPN, CDR2 SVGIG, per germline (reference sequence). This CDR3 is CAWSPLDLPLNTEAFF. In DNA, the CDR3 is TGTGCCTGGAGCCCCCTCGACCTACCCTTGAACACTGAAGCTTTCTTT.

This clonotype was counted ten times or more. The gene calls are TRBV20-1 and TRBJ2-7; 7 bases agree with TRBD1. CDR1 and CDR2 from the germline V gene are DFQATT and SNEGSKA (reference sequence). This CDR3 region has 13 residues. J lost 5 bases, V lost 1 base, and 5 bases had no gene match. In DNA, the CDR3 is TGCAGTGCTAGAGGACAGGGAAGCGACGAGCAGTACTTC. Translating gives CSARGQGSDEQYF.